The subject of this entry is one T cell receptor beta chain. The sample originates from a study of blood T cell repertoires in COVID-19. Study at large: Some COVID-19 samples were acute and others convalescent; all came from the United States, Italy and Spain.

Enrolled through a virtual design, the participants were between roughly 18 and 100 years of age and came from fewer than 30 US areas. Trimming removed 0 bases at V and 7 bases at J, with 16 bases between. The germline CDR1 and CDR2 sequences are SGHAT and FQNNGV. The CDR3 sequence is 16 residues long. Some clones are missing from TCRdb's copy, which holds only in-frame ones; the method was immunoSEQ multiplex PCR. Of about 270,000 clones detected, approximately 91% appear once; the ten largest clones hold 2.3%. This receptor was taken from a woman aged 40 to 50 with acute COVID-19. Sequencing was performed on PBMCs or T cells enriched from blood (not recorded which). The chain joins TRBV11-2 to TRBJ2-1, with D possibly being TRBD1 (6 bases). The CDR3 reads CASSLDLRGEANEQFF. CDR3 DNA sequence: TGTGCCAGCAGCTTAGATCTCAGGGGTGAGGCTAATGAGCAGTTCTTC.